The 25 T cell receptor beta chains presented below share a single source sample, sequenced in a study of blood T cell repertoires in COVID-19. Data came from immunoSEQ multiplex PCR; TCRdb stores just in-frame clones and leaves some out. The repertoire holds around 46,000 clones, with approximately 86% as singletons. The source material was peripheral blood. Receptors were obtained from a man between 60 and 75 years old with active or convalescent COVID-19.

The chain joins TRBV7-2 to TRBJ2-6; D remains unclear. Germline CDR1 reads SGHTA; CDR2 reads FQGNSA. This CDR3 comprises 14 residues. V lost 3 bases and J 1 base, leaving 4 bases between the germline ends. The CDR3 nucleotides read TGTGCCAGCAGCTTGGCATCTGGGGCCAACGTCCTGACTTTC. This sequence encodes CASSLASGANVLTF.

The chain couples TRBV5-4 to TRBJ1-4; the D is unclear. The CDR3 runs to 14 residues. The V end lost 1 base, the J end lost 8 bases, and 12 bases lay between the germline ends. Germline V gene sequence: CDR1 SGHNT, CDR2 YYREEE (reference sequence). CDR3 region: CASSLFSSGEKLFF. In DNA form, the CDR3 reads TGTGCCAGCAGCTTGTTTTCGAGCGGGGAAAAACTGTTTTTT.

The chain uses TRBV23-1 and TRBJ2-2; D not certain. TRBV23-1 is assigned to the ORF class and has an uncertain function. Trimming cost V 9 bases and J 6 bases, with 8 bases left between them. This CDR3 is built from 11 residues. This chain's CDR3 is CARERSGELFF. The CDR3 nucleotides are TGCGCCAGGGAGAGGTCCGGGGAGCTGTTTTTT.

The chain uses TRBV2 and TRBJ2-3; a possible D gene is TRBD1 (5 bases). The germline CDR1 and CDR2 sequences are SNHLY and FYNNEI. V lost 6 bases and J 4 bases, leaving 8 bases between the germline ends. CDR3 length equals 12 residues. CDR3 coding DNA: TGTGCCAGCAGGCAGGGTGCAGATACGCAGTATTTT. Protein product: CASRQGADTQYF.

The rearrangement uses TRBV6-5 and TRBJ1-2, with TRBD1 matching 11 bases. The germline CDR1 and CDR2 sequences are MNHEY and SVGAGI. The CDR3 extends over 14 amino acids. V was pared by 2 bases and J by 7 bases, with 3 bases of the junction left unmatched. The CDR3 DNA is TGTGCCAGCAGTTACAGGGACAGGGGGTCTGGCTACACCTTC. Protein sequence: CASSYRDRGSGYTF.

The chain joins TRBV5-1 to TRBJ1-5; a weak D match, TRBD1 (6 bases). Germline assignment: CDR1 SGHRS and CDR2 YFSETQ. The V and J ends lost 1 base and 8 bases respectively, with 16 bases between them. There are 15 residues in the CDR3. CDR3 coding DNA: TGCGCCAGCAGCTTGACAGGGTCAATGACGGAGCCCCAGCATTTT. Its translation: CASSLTGSMTEPQHF.

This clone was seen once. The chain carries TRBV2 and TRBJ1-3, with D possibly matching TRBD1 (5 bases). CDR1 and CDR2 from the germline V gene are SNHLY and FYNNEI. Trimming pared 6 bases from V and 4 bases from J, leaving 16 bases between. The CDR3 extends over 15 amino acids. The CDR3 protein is CASRGLTSPGNTIYF. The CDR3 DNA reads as TGTGCCAGCAGGGGACTGACCTCTCCCGGAAACACCATATATTTT.

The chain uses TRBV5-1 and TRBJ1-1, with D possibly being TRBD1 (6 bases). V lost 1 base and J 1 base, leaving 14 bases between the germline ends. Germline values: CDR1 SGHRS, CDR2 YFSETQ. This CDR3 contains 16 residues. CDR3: CASSLRWGLSNTEAFF. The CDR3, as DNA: TGCGCCAGCAGCTTGCGGTGGGGGCTATCGAACACTGAAGCTTTCTTT.

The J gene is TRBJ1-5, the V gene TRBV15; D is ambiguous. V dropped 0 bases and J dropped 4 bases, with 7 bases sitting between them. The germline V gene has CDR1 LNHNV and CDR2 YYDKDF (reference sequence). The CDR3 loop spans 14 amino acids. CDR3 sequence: CATSRDRGNQPQHF. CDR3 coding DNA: TGTGCCACCAGCAGAGATCGCGGGAATCAGCCCCAGCATTTT.

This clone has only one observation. This CDR3 reads CASSLYGYTEAFF. CDR3 coding DNA: TGTGCCAGCAGCCTCTACGGGTACACTGAAGCTTTCTTT. The chain recombines TRBV7-3 with TRBJ1-1, with unresolved D. Trimming shortened V by 5 bases and J by 3 bases, and 10 bases separated the two germline ends. The CDR3 runs to 13 residues. CDR1 is SGHTA, CDR2 FQGTGA, per germline. The entire variable domain, with the rest obtained from reference TRBV7-3 and TRBJ1-1, is as follows: GAGVSQTPSNKVTEKGKYVELRCDPISGHTALYWYRQSLGQGPEFLIYFQGTGAADDSGLPNDRFFAVRPEGSVSTLKIQRTERGDSAVYLCASSLYGYTEAFFGQGTRLTVV.

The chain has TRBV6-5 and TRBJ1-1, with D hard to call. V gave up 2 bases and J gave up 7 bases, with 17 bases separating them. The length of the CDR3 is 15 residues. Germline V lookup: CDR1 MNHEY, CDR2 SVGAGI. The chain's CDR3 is CASSYGRVGSGEAFF. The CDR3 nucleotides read TGTGCCAGCAGTTACGGGAGGGTGGGGTCCGGTGAAGCTTTCTTT.

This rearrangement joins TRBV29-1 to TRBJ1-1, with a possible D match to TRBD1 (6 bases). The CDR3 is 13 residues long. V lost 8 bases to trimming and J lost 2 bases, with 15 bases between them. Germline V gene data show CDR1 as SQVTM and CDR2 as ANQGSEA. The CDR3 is CSCGGTFNTEAFF. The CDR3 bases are TGCAGCTGCGGGGGGACATTCAACACTGAAGCTTTCTTT.

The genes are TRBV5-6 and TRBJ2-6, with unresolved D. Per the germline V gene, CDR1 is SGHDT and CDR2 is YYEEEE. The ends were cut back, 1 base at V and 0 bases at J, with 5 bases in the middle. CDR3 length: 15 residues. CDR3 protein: CASSLYGSGANVLTF. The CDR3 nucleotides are TGTGCCAGCAGCTTGTACGGCTCTGGGGCCAACGTCCTGACTTTC.

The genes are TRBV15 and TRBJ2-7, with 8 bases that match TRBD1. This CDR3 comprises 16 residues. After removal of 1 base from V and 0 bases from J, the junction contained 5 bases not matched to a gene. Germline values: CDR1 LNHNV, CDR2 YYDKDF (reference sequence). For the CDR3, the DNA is TGTGCCACCAGCAGAGGGGGGACAGGAAGCTCCTACGAGCAGTACTTC. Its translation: CATSRGGTGSSYEQYF.

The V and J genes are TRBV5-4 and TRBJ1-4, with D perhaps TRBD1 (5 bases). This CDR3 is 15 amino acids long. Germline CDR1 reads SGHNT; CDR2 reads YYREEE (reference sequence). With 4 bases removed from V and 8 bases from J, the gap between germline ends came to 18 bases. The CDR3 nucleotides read TGTGCCAGCAGCGCCGGGGGAGTAAATAGGGAAAAACTGTTTTTT. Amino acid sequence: CASSAGGVNREKLFF.

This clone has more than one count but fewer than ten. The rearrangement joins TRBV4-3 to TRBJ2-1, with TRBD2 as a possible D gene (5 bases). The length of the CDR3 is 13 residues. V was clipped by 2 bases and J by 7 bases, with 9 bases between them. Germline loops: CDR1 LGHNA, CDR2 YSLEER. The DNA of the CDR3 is TGCGCCAGCAGCCAACTTACGGGAAATGAGCAGTTCTTC. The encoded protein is CASSQLTGNEQFF.

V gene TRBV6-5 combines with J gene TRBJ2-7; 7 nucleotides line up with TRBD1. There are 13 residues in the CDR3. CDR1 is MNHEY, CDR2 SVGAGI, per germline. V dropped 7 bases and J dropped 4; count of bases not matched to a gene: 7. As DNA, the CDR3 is TGTGCCAGCAACCCCGGACAGGCGTACGAGCAGTACTTC. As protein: CASNPGQAYEQYF.

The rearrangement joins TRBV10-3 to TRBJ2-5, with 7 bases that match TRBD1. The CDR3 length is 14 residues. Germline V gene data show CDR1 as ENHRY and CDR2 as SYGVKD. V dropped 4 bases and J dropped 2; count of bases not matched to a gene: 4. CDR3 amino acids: CAISGDRDQETQYF. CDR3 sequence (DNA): TGTGCCATCAGTGGAGACAGGGATCAAGAGACCCAGTACTTC.

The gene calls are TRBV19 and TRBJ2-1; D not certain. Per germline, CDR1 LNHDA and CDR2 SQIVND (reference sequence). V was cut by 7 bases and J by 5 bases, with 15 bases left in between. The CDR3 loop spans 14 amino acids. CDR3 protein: CASTPMHSNNEQFF. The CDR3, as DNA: TGTGCCAGTACCCCAATGCACAGCAACAATGAGCAGTTCTTC. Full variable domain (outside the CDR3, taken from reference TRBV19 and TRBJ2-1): DGGITQSPKYLFRKEGQNVTLSCEQNLNHDAMYWYRQDPGQGLRLIYYSQIVNDFQKGDIAEGYSVSREKKESFPLTVTSAQKNPTAFYLCASTPMHSNNEQFFGPGTRLTVL.

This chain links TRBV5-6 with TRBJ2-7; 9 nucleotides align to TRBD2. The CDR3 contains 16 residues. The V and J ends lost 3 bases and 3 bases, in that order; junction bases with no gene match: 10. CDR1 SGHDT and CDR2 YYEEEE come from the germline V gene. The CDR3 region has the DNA TGTGCCAGCAGCTCTGCTGTTACTAGCGGGTTCTACGAGCAGTACTTC. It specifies CASSSAVTSGFYEQYF.

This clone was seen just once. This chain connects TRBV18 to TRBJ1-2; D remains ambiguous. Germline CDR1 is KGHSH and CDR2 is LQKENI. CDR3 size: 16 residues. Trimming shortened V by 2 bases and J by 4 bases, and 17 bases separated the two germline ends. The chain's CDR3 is CASSPVQDGSPYGYTF. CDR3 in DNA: TGTGCCAGCTCACCAGTCCAGGATGGGAGTCCCTATGGCTACACCTTC.

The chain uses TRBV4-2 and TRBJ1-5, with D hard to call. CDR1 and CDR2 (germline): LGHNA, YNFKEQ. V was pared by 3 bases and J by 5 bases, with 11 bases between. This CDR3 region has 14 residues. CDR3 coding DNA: TGTGCCAGCAGCCAGCCAGGAGCGGATCAGCCCCAGCATTTT. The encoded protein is CASSQPGADQPQHF.

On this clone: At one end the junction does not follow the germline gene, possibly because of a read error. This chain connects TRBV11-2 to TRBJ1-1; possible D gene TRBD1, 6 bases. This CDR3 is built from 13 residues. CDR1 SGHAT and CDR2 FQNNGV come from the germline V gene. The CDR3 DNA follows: TGTGCCAGCAGCGGGGCGGGGGGCGTAGGTCTGGGCTTT. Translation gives CASSGAGGVGLGF.

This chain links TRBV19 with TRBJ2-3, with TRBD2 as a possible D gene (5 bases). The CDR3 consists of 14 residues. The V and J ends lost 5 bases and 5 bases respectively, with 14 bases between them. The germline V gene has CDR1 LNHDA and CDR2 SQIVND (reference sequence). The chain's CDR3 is CASSEGIKGDTQYF. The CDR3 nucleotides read TGTGCCAGTAGTGAGGGAATTAAGGGAGATACGCAGTATTTT.

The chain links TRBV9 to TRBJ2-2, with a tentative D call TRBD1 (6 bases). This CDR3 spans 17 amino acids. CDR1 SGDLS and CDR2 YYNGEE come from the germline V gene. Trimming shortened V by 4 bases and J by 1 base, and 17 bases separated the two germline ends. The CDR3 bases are TGTGCCAGCAGCCCCCAAGTCGGCAGGGGGAACACCGGGGAGCTGTTTTTT. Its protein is CASSPQVGRGNTGELFF.